One and the same sample provided the 32 T cell receptor beta chains below, sequenced in a study of shared clonotypes between healthy human individuals. Produced via immunoSEQ multiplex PCR; TCRdb's table is partial and in-frame only. Found here are 100,000 to 130,000 clones, about 70% of them singletons; the top ten hold around 25%. Sample: memory CD8+ T cells sorted from blood. The subset was: CD45RO+ cells pooled with CCR7-negative TemRA cells. These receptors all stem from a woman younger than 45 in good health.

This chain uses TRBV2 with TRBJ1-2; 8 nucleotides match TRBD1. Trimming removed 6 bases from V and 8 bases from J; junction bases left unmatched: 11. Germline V lookup: CDR1 SNHLY, CDR2 FYNNEI. The CDR3 spans 14 residues. CDR3 coding DNA: TGTGCCAGCAGGATCCCGCAGGGGGCGCGAGGCTACACCTTC. Protein: CASRIPQGARGYTF.

The V call is TRBV19, the J call TRBJ2-7; D is ambiguous. V lost 1 base to trimming and J lost 6 bases, with 10 bases between them. The length of the CDR3 is 13 residues. The germline CDR1 and CDR2 sequences are LNHDA and SQIVND (reference sequence). CDR3 region: CASSIVPRSEQYF. The CDR3 DNA reads as TGTGCCAGTAGTATAGTCCCCAGAAGCGAGCAGTACTTC.

In nucleotides, the CDR3 is TGTGCCAGCAGCTTGACCGGGGCTGAGCAGTACTTC. Translating it yields CASSLTGAEQYF. V gene TRBV7-2 combines with J gene TRBJ2-7, with D perhaps TRBD1 or TRBD2 (5 bases each). V was shortened by 3 bases and J by 7 bases, with 10 bases between the two germline ends. This CDR3 has 12 amino acids. The germline V gene encodes CDR1 SGHTA and CDR2 FQGNSA.

The chain recombines TRBV2 with TRBJ2-7, with a weak D call TRBD1 (7 bases). This CDR3 is built from 15 residues. From germline, CDR1 is SNHLY and CDR2 FYNNEI. V lost 1 base and J 0 bases, leaving 10 bases between the germline ends. Written as DNA, the CDR3 is TGTGCCAGCAGTGAAGGGCAGGGGGGCTCCTACGAGCAGTACTTC. It encodes CASSEGQGGSYEQYF.

The chain has TRBV13 and TRBJ2-7; D could derive from TRBD1 or TRBD2 (6 bases each). Germline V CDR1 and CDR2: PRHDT, FYEKMQ (reference sequence). The CDR3 spans 16 residues. V lost 7 bases and J 1 base, leaving 20 bases between the germline ends. The CDR3 reads CASNFGRRGGSYEQYF. In DNA form, the CDR3 reads TGTGCCAGCAACTTCGGTCGCAGGGGAGGTTCCTACGAGCAGTACTTC. The full variable domain, completed using reference TRBV13 and TRBJ2-7, is AAGVIQSPRHLIKEKRETATLKCYPIPRHDTVYWYQQGPGQDPQFLISFYEKMQSDKGSIPDRFSAQQFSDYHSELNMSSLELGDSALYFCASNFGRRGGSYEQYFGPGTRLTVT.

The rearrangement joins TRBV4-1 to TRBJ2-7, with D possibly TRBD1 on 6 matching bases. The ends were cut back, 1 base at V and 4 bases at J, with 17 bases in the middle. This CDR3 comprises 16 residues. Germline-derived CDR1 and CDR2 are MGHRA and YSYEKL. For the CDR3, the DNA is TGCGCCAGCAGCCAAGGCCCGGGGACACGGAAATACGAGCAGTACTTC. Translation gives CASSQGPGTRKYEQYF.

This clone was detected only once. The chain carries TRBV28 and TRBJ1-5; maybe TRBD1 (6 bases). There are 14 residues in the CDR3. Germline lookup yields CDR1 MDHEN and CDR2 SYDVKM. V lost 6 bases, J lost 4 bases, and 13 bases lay in between. CDR3 in DNA: TGTGCCAGCAGGCCCAGGGGAACAAATCAGCCCCAGCATTTT. Residues: CASRPRGTNQPQHF.

This clone was counted between two and nine times. CDR3 coding DNA: TGTGCCAGCAGTGTTACAGGGGAGCAGTACTTC. It is translated as CASSVTGEQYF. This sequence joins TRBV6-1 and TRBJ2-7, with D maybe TRBD1 (6 bases). Trimming took off 4 bases at V and 7 bases at J, with 8 bases between the two ends. The CDR3 has 11 residues. In germline, CDR1 is MNHNS, CDR2 SASEGT.

The chain carries TRBV6-4 and TRBJ2-6; perhaps TRBD2 as D (5 bases). In germline, CDR1 is MRHNA, CDR2 SNTAGT. The V and J ends lost 6 bases and 1 base respectively, with 16 bases between them. This CDR3 is 17 amino acids long. In DNA, the CDR3 is TGTGCCAGCAGCAACCGGGGTGGAGGTTCTGGGGCCAACGTCCTGACTTTC. Translating gives CASSNRGGGSGANVLTF.

This clone was detected ten times or more. The V call is TRBV9, the J call TRBJ2-7, with TRBD1 matching 8 bases. Looked up from germline, CDR1 is SGDLS and CDR2 is YYNGEE. V shed 0 bases and J 2 bases; nucleotides not matched to a gene: 1. The CDR3 sequence is 14 residues long. This CDR3 is CASSVGTGTYEQYF. For the CDR3, the DNA is TGTGCCAGCAGCGTAGGGACAGGGACCTACGAGCAGTACTTC.

This clone was counted many times. This sequence joins TRBV6-6 and TRBJ1-1; D is unclear. V gave up 6 bases and J gave up 5 bases, with 10 bases separating them. Germline CDR1 MNHNY, CDR2 SVGAGI (reference sequence). The CDR3 is made up of 12 amino acids. DNA of the CDR3: TGTGCCAGCAGCAACACTTTGACTGAAGCTTTCTTT. Residues: CASSNTLTEAFF.

The chain uses TRBV28 and TRBJ1-5, with D possibly matching TRBD1 (5 bases). The CDR3 length is 15 residues. The V end lost 6 bases, the J end lost 7 bases, and 19 bases lay between the germline ends. Germline values: CDR1 MDHEN, CDR2 SYDVKM. The CDR3 DNA sequence: TGTGCCAGCAGGGTAACAGGACTTCGGGGGCAGCCCCAGCATTTT. Translated: CASRVTGLRGQPQHF.

This clone was seen more than once but under ten times. The CDR3, as DNA: TGCGCCAGCAGCTTGTTCGGGGATACGCAGTATTTT. Its protein is CASSLFGDTQYF. The rearrangement joins TRBV5-1 to TRBJ2-3; no firm D call. There are 12 residues in the CDR3. Germline values: CDR1 SGHRS, CDR2 YFSETQ. Trimming took 1 base from V and 6 from J, leaving 6 bases between them.

The gene calls are TRBV7-9 and TRBJ1-3; D perhaps matches TRBD1 (6 bases). The CDR3 length is 16 residues. The V and J ends lost 0 bases and 4 bases respectively, with 13 bases between them. Per the germline V gene, CDR1 is SEHNR and CDR2 is FQNEAQ (reference sequence). The DNA for the CDR3 is TGTGCCAGCAGCTTAGCGAAGACAGGAATCGGAAACACCATATATTTT. Protein: CASSLAKTGIGNTIYF.

The CDR3 nucleotides read TGTGCCAGCACCACAAGCGGAGTTAGCACAGATACGCAGTATTTT. It yields the protein CASTTSGVSTDTQYF. This chain connects TRBV28 to TRBJ2-3, with D possibly being TRBD2 (5 bases). V lost 7 bases and J lost 0, with 14 bases in between. Germline V gene lookup returns CDR1 MDHEN and CDR2 SYDVKM. CDR3 length: 15 residues. Full variable domain (outside the CDR3, taken from reference TRBV28 and TRBJ2-3): DVKVTQSSRYLVKRTGEKVFLECVQDMDHENMFWYRQDPGLGLRLIYFSYDVKMKEKGDIPEGYSVSREKKERFSLILESASTNQTSMYLCASTTSGVSTDTQYFGPGTRLTVL.

There are a few counts of this clone. The rearrangement joins TRBV29-1 to TRBJ2-1; possible D gene TRBD2, 7 bases. From germline, CDR1 is SQVTM and CDR2 ANQGSEA. The CDR3 is made up of 13 amino acids. V dropped 7 bases and J dropped 6 bases, with 16 bases sitting between them. CDR3 sequence reads: CSAPWGGTNEQFF. For the CDR3, the DNA is TGCAGCGCCCCCTGGGGGGGCACCAATGAGCAGTTCTTC.

The chain couples TRBV6-4 to TRBJ2-2, with D maybe TRBD2 (6 bases). Germline V lookup: CDR1 MRHNA, CDR2 SNTAGT. Trimming took off 0 bases at V and 4 bases at J, with 15 bases between the two ends. The CDR3 has 17 amino acids. As DNA, the CDR3 is TGTGCCAGCAGTGACTCGACGGACGGCGGGGCCACCGGGGAGCTGTTTTTT. It specifies CASSDSTDGGATGELFF.

V is TRBV19 and J is TRBJ2-1; 9 bases map to TRBD2. The J segment lost 7 bases and the V segment lost 3 bases, leaving 7 bases of the junction unmatched. Germline CDR1 and CDR2: LNHDA and SQIVND (reference sequence). The CDR3 spans 15 residues. As DNA, the CDR3 is TGTGCCAGTAGTATGGGGCGGGAGGGCCATAATGAGCAGTTCTTC. The encoded protein is CASSMGREGHNEQFF.

By share, this clone counts as medium-sized. The V call is TRBV7-4, the J call TRBJ2-7, with 9 bases fitting TRBD2. Looked up from germline, CDR1 is SGHVT and CDR2 is SQSDAQ. The CDR3 length is 19 residues. Unmatched junction bases numbered 20, after V lost 1 base and J lost 7 bases. This CDR3 is CASSLDLWLAGSPAGEQYF. CDR3 DNA sequence: TGTGCCAGCAGCTTAGATCTGTGGCTAGCGGGATCCCCCGCCGGAGAGCAGTACTTC.

V usage is TRBV4-1 and J usage is TRBJ2-4; 7 bases match TRBD1. V lost 3 bases and J lost 0; bases outside the gene matches: 11. Germline assignment: CDR1 MGHRA and CDR2 YSYEKL. This CDR3 is built from 18 residues. CDR3 DNA: TGCGCCAGCAGCCATTATAGGTTGACAGGGATAGCCAAAAACATTCAGTACTTC. Translated: CASSHYRLTGIAKNIQYF.

This clone has just one count. The rearrangement uses TRBV7-8 and TRBJ2-1; 10 nucleotides line up with TRBD1. V lost 4 bases, J lost 0 bases, and 0 bases stayed unmatched. Germline assignment: CDR1 SGHVS and CDR2 FQNEAQ. The CDR3 spans 15 residues. CDR3 protein: CASSWDRGSYNEQFF. The CDR3 DNA is TGTGCCAGCAGCTGGGACAGGGGCTCCTACAATGAGCAGTTCTTC.

This clone has only a few counts. The chain joins TRBV25-1 to TRBJ2-1, with 8 bases matching TRBD2. The CDR3 covers 18 residues. CDR1 and CDR2 (germline): MGHDK, SYGVNS. Trimming removed 3 bases from V and 6 bases from J; junction bases left unmatched: 16. The CDR3 loop reads CASSEASPGGERGNEQFF. The CDR3 nucleotides read TGTGCCAGCAGTGAGGCTAGCCCGGGAGGGGAACGAGGCAATGAGCAGTTCTTC.

This clone was seen only a few times. The chain combines TRBV4-1 with TRBJ1-5; 9 bases fit TRBD1. Germline-derived CDR1 and CDR2 are MGHRA and YSYEKL. With V trimmed by 5 bases and J by 1 base, 3 bases remained unmatched. CDR3 length: 15 amino acids. CDR3 loop: CASSGQGTSNQPQHF. DNA of the CDR3: TGCGCCAGCAGCGGACAGGGGACGAGCAATCAGCCCCAGCATTTT.

J is TRBJ2-5 and V is TRBV27; 10 nucleotides match TRBD2. The CDR3 has 20 residues. CDR1 and CDR2 (germline): MNHEY, SMNVEV (reference sequence). With V trimmed by 6 bases and J by 0 bases, 19 bases remained unmatched. CDR3 coding DNA: TGTGCCAGCAGCCCTCATAAGCTAGCGGGAGCGAGAGGGAACCAAGAGACCCAGTACTTC. Translation: CASSPHKLAGARGNQETQYF.

The J gene is TRBJ2-1, the V gene TRBV7-9, with a possible D match to TRBD2 (5 bases). CDR3 length equals 14 residues. Trimming took off 6 bases at V and 7 bases at J, with 16 bases between the two ends. Germline assignment: CDR1 SEHNR and CDR2 FQNEAQ (reference sequence). CDR3 in amino acids: CASSHAGDLNEQFF. The CDR3 DNA is TGTGCCAGCAGTCACGCCGGGGATTTGAATGAGCAGTTCTTC.

DNA for the CDR3: TGTGCCAGCTCTCCCCGGGACAGGGCCACCGGGGAGCTGTTTTTT. This translates into CASSPRDRATGELFF. The chain has TRBV18 and TRBJ2-2, with 9 positions matching TRBD1. This CDR3 region has 15 residues. V trimming: 6 bases; J trimming: 4 bases; junction bases outside the gene matches: 6. Germline V CDR1 and CDR2: KGHSH, LQKENI.

Worth noting for this clone: Other nucleotide sequences in the sample specify the same CDR3. The chain carries TRBV10-1 and TRBJ2-7; D call uncertain. CDR1 is WNHNN and CDR2 is SYGVQD in the germline V gene (reference sequence). The CDR3 has 11 residues. V lost 3 bases and J lost 5, with 5 bases in between. The CDR3 loop is CASSDGDEQYF. The CDR3 region has the DNA TGCGCCAGCAGTGACGGAGACGAGCAGTACTTC.

The CDR3 here is CASNSAGVGTGELFF. CDR3 sequence (DNA): TGTGCCAGTAATAGTGCGGGAGTAGGGACCGGGGAGCTGTTTTTT. The chain links TRBV19 to TRBJ2-2, with TRBD2 identical over 7 bases. Per germline, CDR1 LNHDA and CDR2 SQIVND (reference sequence). There are 15 residues in the CDR3. V shed 7 bases, J shed 5 bases, and the junction held 10 bases outside the gene matches.

The chain employs TRBV28 and TRBJ2-6; D is possibly TRBD1 (6 bases). Deletions cut 5 bases from V and 4 bases from J, with 15 bases between. The germline V gene encodes CDR1 MDHEN and CDR2 SYDVKM. The CDR3 consists of 16 residues. The CDR3: CASSRRGGTGANVLTF. DNA of the CDR3: TGTGCCAGCAGTCGCCGAGGGGGAACCGGGGCCAACGTCCTGACTTTC.

This clone was seen a single time. This rearrangement joins TRBV29-1 to TRBJ1-2; 9 bases fit TRBD1. The germline CDR1 and CDR2 sequences are SQVTM and ANQGSEA. The CDR3 consists of 11 residues. With 6 bases clipped from V and 6 bases from J, the junction kept 2 bases outside the gene matches. CDR3 DNA sequence: TGCAGCGTGGGACAGGGCAATGGCTACACCTTC. Its protein is CSVGQGNGYTF. Drawing the rest from reference TRBV29-1 and TRBJ1-2, the complete variable domain is SAVISQKPSRDICQRGTSLTIQCQVDSQVTMMFWYRQQPGQSLTLIATANQGSEATYESGFVIDKFPISRPNLTFSTLTVSNMSPEDSSIYLCSVGQGNGYTFGSGTRLTVV.

J is TRBJ2-5 and V is TRBV28; the D gene is possibly TRBD2 (6 bases). Germline CDR1 reads MDHEN; CDR2 reads SYDVKM. This CDR3 spans 16 amino acids. The ends were cut back, 6 bases at V and 1 base at J, with 18 bases in the middle. In DNA form, the CDR3 reads TGTGCCAGCAGACCTGCCCGGGAGATACTCCAAGAGACCCAGTACTTC. It specifies CASRPAREILQETQYF.

V is TRBV6-6 and J is TRBJ2-3, with a tentative D call TRBD2 (5 bases). V gave up 1 base and J gave up 4 bases, with 15 bases separating them. This CDR3 is built from 16 residues. The V gene's germline CDR1 is MNHNY and CDR2 SVGAGI (reference sequence). For the CDR3, the DNA is TGTGCCAGCAGTTACTTCGGAGTTACTAGGTCAGATACGCAGTATTTT. Its protein product is CASSYFGVTRSDTQYF.